This TCR beta chain emerged from a study of molecular identifiers for immune sequencing clone quantification. Study observations and caveats: Clones exceeding 20 RNA copies carried over 98% of effector molecules but under 1% of naive-cell molecules.

Listed TCR primers and previously described methods were used for bulk TCR libraries. TCRdb re-called the PCR reads through MiXCR, storing one row per CDR3 protein. The sample lists approximately 680,000 distinct CDR3 sequences; 25% were seen once. Between about 18,000 and 1,000,000 sorted cells, with 10%, 30% or 50% RNA, yielded naive CD8 libraries. For naive CD8 T cells, sorting used the CD8+CD4-CCR7+CD45RA+ phenotype. Trimming shortened V by 3 bases and J by 0 bases, and 9 bases separated the two germline ends. This CDR3 is 15 amino acids long. Germline V lookup: CDR1 LNHDA, CDR2 SQIVND (reference sequence). Many counts were recorded for this clonotype. Its matching antigen is unknown.

Sequenced material: naive CD8+ T cells from blood, with Jurkat cell RNA spiked in. Regarding subset: FACS-sorted CD8+CD4-CCR7+CD45RA+ naive T cells. The chain employs TRBV19 and TRBJ1-5; maybe TRBD1 (5 bases). This clonotype was obtained from a human donor in good health. Some libraries in this study had Jurkat cell RNA spiked in. This CDR3 reads CASSMGPISNQPQHF. Here the CDR3 DNA reads TGTGCCAGTAGTATGGGACCGATTAGCAATCAGCCCCAGCATTTT. The variable domain in full, with the rest retrieved from reference TRBV19 and TRBJ1-5, is DGGITQSPKYLFRKEGQNVTLSCEQNLNHDAMYWYRQDPGQGLRLIYYSQIVNDFQKGDIAEGYSVSREKKESFPLTVTSAQKNPTAFYLCASSMGPISNQPQHFGDGTRLSIL.